What follows is one T cell receptor beta chain and its context. Its antigen is unidentified. This sample stems from a study of T cell responses to AZD1222 COVID-19 vaccine. Study at large: Timing groups of about 4 and about 12 weeks for second doses were pooled.

The CDR3 runs 15 residues. V shed 0 bases and J shed 2 bases, with 8 bases lying between them. Germline CDR1 and CDR2: LNHNV and YYDKDF (reference sequence). Some clones are missing from TCRdb's copy, which holds only in-frame ones; the method was immunoSEQ multiplex PCR. Of over 85,000 clones listed, approximately 90% are singletons. Findings and caveats of the study: Clonal diversity may have been underestimated, and the donors were mostly white British, with more females than males. At baseline, seropositivity was found in only six or seven AZD1222 recipients. When two AZD1222 doses had been given, Spike-specific TCR breadth and depth rose.

V usage is TRBV15 and J usage is TRBJ1-5; maybe TRBD1 (5 bases). The clonotype comes from an adult in good health. Sequenced material: peripheral blood, taken on day 0 of AZD1222 vaccination. The chain's CDR3 is CATSRDPGGNQPQHF. In DNA, the CDR3 is TGTGCCACCAGCAGAGATCCGGGGGGCAATCAGCCCCAGCATTTT.